These 9 T cell receptor beta chains were sequenced from one sample in a study of spatial heterogeneity in lung cancer. Using its own MiXCR run on the 5' RACE reads, TCRdb lists one record per CDR3 protein. This table holds just under 95,000 distinct CDR3 sequences, approximately 12% found once. The time point: sample taken at primary tumor resection. Whole RNA came from tumor, nontumor lung or frozen PBMC and was sequenced without being sorted. Sample: PBMCs, taken at surgery. These receptors all come from a male donor with early-stage non-small cell lung cancer.

Ten or more counts support this clonotype. The rearrangement uses TRBV7-3 and TRBJ1-1; unclear D gene. The CDR3 totals 11 residues. With 11 bases removed from V and 5 bases from J, the gap between germline ends came to 12 bases. Germline V gene data show CDR1 as SGHTA and CDR2 as FQGTGA. The CDR3 reads CAGLVGTEAFF. CDR3 coding DNA: TGTGCCGGACTCGTAGGGACTGAAGCTTTCTTT.

The chain carries TRBV15 and TRBJ2-2; D may be TRBD1 or TRBD2 (5 bases each). Germline V CDR1 and CDR2: LNHNV, YYDKDF (reference sequence). V lost 3 bases to trimming and J lost 4 bases, with 12 bases between them. This CDR3 contains 15 residues. The CDR3 here is CATSSPGTVTGELFF. The CDR3, as DNA: TGTGCCACCAGCAGCCCCGGGACGGTCACCGGGGAGCTGTTTTTT.

There are a few counts of this clonotype. This chain links TRBV6-5 with TRBJ1-1; D gene unclear. This CDR3 is built from 14 residues. Germline-derived CDR1 and CDR2 are MNHEY and SVGAGI. V was pared by 6 bases and J by 7 bases, with 18 bases between. CDR3 sequence reads: CASSPERGRFEAFF. CDR3 in DNA: TGTGCCAGCAGCCCCGAACGTGGAAGATTTGAAGCTTTCTTT.

This clonotype was seen only a few times. This CDR3 reads CASSSRGPETQYF. CDR3 sequence (DNA): TGTGCCAGCAGCTCCAGGGGGCCCGAGACCCAGTACTTC. The gene calls are TRBV7-9 and TRBJ2-5; TRBD1 aligns across 8 bases. Germline CDR1 reads SEHNR; CDR2 reads FQNEAQ (reference sequence). With 4 bases clipped from V and 5 bases from J, the junction kept 3 bases outside the gene matches. CDR3 length equals 13 residues.

The V gene is TRBV4-3, the J gene TRBJ1-3; 7 nucleotides align to TRBD1. The CDR3 spans 16 residues. Trimming took 5 bases from V and 0 from J; bases not matched to a gene: 7. Germline V gene lookup returns CDR1 LGHNA and CDR2 YSLEER. CDR3 sequence (DNA): TGCGCCAGCAGCGCGGGCTACAGGGGCTCTGGAAACACCATATATTTT. As protein: CASSAGYRGSGNTIYF.

V gene TRBV7-3 combines with J gene TRBJ2-6; TRBD2 aligns across 8 bases. The V segment lost 4 bases and the J segment 2 bases; nucleotides outside the gene matches: 10. Germline CDR1 reads SGHTA; CDR2 reads FQGTGA. This CDR3 region has 18 residues. CDR3 sequence (DNA): TGTGCCAGCAGCTCCCTTACGGGGGGGGCGGCTGGGGCCAACGTCCTGACTTTC. The encoded protein is CASSSLTGGAAGANVLTF.

There are a few counts of this clonotype. This chain uses TRBV6-5 with TRBJ1-2, with D perhaps matching TRBD1 (5 bases). Per germline, CDR1 MNHEY and CDR2 SVGAGI. The V end lost 4 bases, the J end lost 8 bases, and 14 bases lay between the germline ends. This CDR3 is built from 13 residues. The CDR3 region is CASSWGPRAGYTF. Written as DNA, the CDR3 is TGTGCCAGCAGTTGGGGCCCTAGGGCAGGCTACACCTTC.

This clonotype was seen a handful of times. This chain connects TRBV11-1 to TRBJ2-3, with 10 positions matching TRBD1. The CDR3 is made up of 16 amino acids. Germline trimming cut 3 bases from V and 6 bases from J; bases unmatched to any gene: 9. Germline CDR1 reads SGHAT; CDR2 reads FQDESV (reference sequence). The DNA for the CDR3 is TGTGCCAGCAGCTTTCCCGGGACAGGGGTGGATGATACGCAGTATTTT. Its translation is CASSFPGTGVDDTQYF.

This clonotype was found many times. The chain couples TRBV5-6 to TRBJ2-3; D is perhaps TRBD1 (5 bases). Germline V gives CDR1 SGHDT, CDR2 YYEEEE. This CDR3 spans 14 amino acids. Trimming shortened V by 2 bases and J by 2 bases, and 9 bases separated the two germline ends. CDR3 in amino acids: CASSFRQSTDTQYF. CDR3 coding DNA: TGTGCCAGCAGCTTCCGACAGTCCACAGATACGCAGTATTTT. Full variable domain (remainder filled in from reference TRBV5-6 and TRBJ2-3): DAGVTQSPTHLIKTRGQQVTLRCSPKSGHDTVSWYQQALGQGPQFIFQYYEEEERQRGNFPDRFSGHQFPNYSSELNVNALLLGDSALYLCASSFRQSTDTQYFGPGTRLTVL.